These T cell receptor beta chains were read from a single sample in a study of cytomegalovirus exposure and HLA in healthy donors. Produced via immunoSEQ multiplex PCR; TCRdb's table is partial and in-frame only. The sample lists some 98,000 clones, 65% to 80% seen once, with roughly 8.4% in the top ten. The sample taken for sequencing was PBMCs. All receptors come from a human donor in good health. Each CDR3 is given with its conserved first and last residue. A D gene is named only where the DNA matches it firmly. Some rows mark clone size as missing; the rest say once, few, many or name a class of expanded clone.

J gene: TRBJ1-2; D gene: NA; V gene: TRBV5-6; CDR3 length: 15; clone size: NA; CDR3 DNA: TGTGCCAGCAGCTTGGGGCAGTTATCTAACTATGGCTACACCTTC; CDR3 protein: CASSLGQLSNYGYTF
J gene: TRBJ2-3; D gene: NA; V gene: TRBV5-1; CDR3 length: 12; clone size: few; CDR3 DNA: TGCGCCAGCAGCCCTGAGACAGATACGCAGTATTTT; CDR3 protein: CASSPETDTQYF
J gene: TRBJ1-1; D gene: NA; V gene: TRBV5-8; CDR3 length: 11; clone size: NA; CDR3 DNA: TGTGCCAGCAAGAGGAACACTGAAGCTTTCTTT; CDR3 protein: CASKRNTEAFF
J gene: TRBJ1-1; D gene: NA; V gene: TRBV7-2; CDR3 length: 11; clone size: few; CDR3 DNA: TGTGCCAGCAGCTTAGTCCTTGTCGCTTTCTTT; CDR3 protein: CASSLVLVAFF
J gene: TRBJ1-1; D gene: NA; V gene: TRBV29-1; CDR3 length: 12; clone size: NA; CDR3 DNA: TGCAGCGTTTATCGGGCCGCAGGGGAAGCTTTCTTT; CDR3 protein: CSVYRAAGEAFF
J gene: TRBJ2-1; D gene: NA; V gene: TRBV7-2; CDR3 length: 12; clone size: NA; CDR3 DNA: TGTGCCAGCACGCGCTCCTACAATGAGCAGTTCTTC; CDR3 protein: CASTRSYNEQFF
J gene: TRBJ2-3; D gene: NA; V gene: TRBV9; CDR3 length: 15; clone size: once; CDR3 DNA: TGTGCCAGCAGCGCCACTGGTGATGGTGTAGATACGCAGTATTTT; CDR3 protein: CASSATGDGVDTQYF
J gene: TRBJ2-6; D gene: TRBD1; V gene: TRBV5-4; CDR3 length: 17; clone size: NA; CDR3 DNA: TGTGCCAGCAGCGGGAGTACAGGGGGCACTGGGGCCAACGTCCTGACTTTC; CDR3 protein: CASSGSTGGTGANVLTF
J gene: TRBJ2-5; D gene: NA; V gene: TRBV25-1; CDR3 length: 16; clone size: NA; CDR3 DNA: TGTGCCAGCAGTGAATGGTGGGGCAGCAACCAAGAGACCCAGTACTTC; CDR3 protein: CASSEWWGSNQETQYF
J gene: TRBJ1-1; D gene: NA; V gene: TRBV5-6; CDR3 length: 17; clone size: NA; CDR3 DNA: TGTGCCAGCAGCCGATATGAGGTGGGGGGTTTTCACACTGAAGCTTTCTTT; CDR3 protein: CASSRYEVGGFHTEAFF
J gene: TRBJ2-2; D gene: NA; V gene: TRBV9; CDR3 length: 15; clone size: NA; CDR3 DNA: TGTGCCAGCAGCGCCGCCGCGGGGTACACCGGGGAGCTGTTTTTT; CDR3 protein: CASSAAAGYTGELFF
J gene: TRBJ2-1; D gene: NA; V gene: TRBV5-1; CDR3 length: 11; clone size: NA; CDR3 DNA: TGCGCCAGCAGCGCCAGTAATGAGCAGTTCTTC; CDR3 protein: CASSASNEQFF
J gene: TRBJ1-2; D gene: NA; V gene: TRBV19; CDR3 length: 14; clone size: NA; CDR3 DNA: TGTGCCAGCCGGTCGGGGGAACAGGACTATGGCTACACCTTC; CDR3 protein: CASRSGEQDYGYTF
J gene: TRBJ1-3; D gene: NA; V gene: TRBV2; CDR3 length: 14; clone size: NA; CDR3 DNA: TGTGCCAGCCCCTTGGAGGACTCTGGAAACACCATATATTTT; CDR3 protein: CASPLEDSGNTIYF
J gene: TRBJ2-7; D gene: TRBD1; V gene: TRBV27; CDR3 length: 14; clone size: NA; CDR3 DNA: TGTGCCAGCAGTCCCCCCGGGACAGGGGACGAGCAGTACTTC; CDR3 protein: CASSPPGTGDEQYF
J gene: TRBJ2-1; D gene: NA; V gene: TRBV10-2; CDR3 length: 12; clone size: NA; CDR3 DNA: TGCGCCAGCAGTGAGTCGAGGGTCGAGCAGTTCTTC; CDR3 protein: CASSESRVEQFF
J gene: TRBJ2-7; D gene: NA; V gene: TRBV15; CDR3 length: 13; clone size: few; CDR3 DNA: TGTGCCACCAGCAGAGATCGTCCTTACGAGCAGTACTTC; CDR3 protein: CATSRDRPYEQYF
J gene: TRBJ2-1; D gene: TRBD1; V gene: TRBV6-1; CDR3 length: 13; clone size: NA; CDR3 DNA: TGTGCCAGCAGTGCTAGACAGGGCGATGAGCAGTTCTTC; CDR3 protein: CASSARQGDEQFF
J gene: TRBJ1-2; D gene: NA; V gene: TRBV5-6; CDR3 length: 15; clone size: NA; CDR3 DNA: TGTGCCAGCAGCACCAATTCAGGGGCCTCGGGAGGCTACACCTTC; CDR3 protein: CASSTNSGASGGYTF
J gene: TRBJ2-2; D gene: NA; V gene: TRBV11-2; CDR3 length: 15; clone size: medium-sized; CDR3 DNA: TGTGCCAGCAGGGGTTTCGGGGGGCTGACCGGGGAGCTGTTTTTT; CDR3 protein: CASRGFGGLTGELFF
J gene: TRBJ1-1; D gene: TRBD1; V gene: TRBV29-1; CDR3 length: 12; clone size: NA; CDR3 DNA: TGCAGCGTTGAAACAGGGGGGCCTGAAGCTTTCTTT; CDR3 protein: CSVETGGPEAFF
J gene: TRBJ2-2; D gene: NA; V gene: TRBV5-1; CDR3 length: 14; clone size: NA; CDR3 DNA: TGCGCCAGCAGACAAGGCGGTGTCACCGGGGAGCTGTTTTTT; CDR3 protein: CASRQGGVTGELFF
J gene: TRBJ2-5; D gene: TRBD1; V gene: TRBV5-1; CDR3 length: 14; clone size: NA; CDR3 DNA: TGCGCCAGCGGGATAGGACAGGGCGGAGAGACCCAGTACTTC; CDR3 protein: CASGIGQGGETQYF
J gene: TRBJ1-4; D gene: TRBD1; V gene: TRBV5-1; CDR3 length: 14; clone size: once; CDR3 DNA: TGCGCCAGCAGCCCGGGACAGGGATACGAAAAACTGTTTTTT; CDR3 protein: CASSPGQGYEKLFF
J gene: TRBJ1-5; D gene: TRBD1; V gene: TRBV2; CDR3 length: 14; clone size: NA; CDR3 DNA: TGTGCCAGCAGGGGGGACAGGTGGATTCAGCCCCAGCATTTT; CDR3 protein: CASRGDRWIQPQHF
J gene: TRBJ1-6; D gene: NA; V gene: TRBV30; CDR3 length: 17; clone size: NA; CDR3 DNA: TGTGCCTGGAGTGTCTTCCCCTTTACGGTATTCAATTCACCCCTCCACTTT; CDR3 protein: CAWSVFPFTVFNSPLHF
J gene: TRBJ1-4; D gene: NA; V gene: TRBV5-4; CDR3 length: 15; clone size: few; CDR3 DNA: TGTGCCAGCAGCTTAGACGGGGTACTGAATGAAAAACTGTTTTTT; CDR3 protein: CASSLDGVLNEKLFF
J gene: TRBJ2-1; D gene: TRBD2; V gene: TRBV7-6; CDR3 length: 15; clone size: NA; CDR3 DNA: TGTGCCAGCAGCATTAGCGGGGGGACACTCAATGAGCAGTTCTTC; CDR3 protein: CASSISGGTLNEQFF
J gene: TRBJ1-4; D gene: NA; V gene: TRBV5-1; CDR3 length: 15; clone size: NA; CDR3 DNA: TGCGCCAGCAGCTTTTCCGGACAAAGTAATGAAAAACTGTTTTTT; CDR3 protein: CASSFSGQSNEKLFF
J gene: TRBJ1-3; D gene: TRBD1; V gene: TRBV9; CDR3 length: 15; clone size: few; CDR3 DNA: TGTGCCAGCAGCGCGGGGACAGGGACTGGAAACACCATATATTTT; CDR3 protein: CASSAGTGTGNTIYF
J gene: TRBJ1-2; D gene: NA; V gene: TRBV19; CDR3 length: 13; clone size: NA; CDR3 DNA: TGTGCCAGTAGTTTTGCGGATAACTATGGCTACACCTTC; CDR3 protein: CASSFADNYGYTF
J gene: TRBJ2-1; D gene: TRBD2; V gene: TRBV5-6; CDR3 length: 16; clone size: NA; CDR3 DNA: TGTGCCAGCAGCTTACCCGGGACTAGCTCCTACAATGAGCAGTTCTTC; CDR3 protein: CASSLPGTSSYNEQFF
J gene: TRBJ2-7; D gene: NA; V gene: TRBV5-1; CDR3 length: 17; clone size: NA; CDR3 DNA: TGCGCCAGCAGCCTACATGACCTTACCGGGGTCCCCTACGAGCAGTACTTC; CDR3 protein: CASSLHDLTGVPYEQYF
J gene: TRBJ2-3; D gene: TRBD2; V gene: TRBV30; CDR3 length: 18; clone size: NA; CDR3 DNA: TGTGCCTGGAGTGGGGCTAGCGGGAGGGCCGGTGGTGAAGATACGCAGTATTTT; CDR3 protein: CAWSGASGRAGGEDTQYF
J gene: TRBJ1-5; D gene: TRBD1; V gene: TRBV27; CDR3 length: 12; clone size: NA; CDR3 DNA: TGTGCCAGCTCGAGACAGGGCCAGCCCCAGCATTTT; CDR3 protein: CASSRQGQPQHF
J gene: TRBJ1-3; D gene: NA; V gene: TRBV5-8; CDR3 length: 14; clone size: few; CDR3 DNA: TGTGCCAGCAGCTTGGACAACTCTGGAAACACCATATATTTT; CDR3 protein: CASSLDNSGNTIYF
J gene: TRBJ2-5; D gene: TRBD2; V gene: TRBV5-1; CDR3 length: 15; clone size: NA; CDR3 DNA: TGCGCCAGCAGCCCGGGGGACTACCTCCAAGAGACCCAGTACTTC; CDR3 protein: CASSPGDYLQETQYF
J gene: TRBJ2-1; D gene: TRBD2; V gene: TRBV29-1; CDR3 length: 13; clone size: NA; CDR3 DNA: TGCAGCGGGGACTACAGCTCCTACAATGAGCAGTTCTTC; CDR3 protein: CSGDYSSYNEQFF
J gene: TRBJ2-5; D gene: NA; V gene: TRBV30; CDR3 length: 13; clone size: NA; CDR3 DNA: TGTGCCTGGAAAATTGGGCAGTCGGAGACCCAGTACTTC; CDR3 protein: CAWKIGQSETQYF
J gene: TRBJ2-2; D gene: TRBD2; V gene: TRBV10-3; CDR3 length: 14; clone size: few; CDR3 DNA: TGTGCCATCAGTGTGACTAGCGGGGGCCCCGAGCTGTTTTTT; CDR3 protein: CAISVTSGGPELFF
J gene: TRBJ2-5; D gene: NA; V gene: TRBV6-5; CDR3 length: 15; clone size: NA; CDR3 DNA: TGTGCCAGCAGTTACGCATCCCCGGGGGAAGAGACCCAGTACTTC; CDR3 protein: CASSYASPGEETQYF
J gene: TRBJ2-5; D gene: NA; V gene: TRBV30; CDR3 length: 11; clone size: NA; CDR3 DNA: TGTGCCTGGGTCCAGCGGGAGACCCAGTACTTC; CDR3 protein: CAWVQRETQYF
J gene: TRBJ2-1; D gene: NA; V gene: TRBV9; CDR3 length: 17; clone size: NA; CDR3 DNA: TGTGCCAGCAGCCCAGGGGGTCGGGGGAGCTCCTACAATGAGCAGTTCTTC; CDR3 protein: CASSPGGRGSSYNEQFF
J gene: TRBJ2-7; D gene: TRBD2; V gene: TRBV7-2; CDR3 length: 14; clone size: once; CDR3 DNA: TGTGCCAGCAGCTTAAGCGGGAGCCCGTACGAGCAGTACTTC; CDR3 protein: CASSLSGSPYEQYF
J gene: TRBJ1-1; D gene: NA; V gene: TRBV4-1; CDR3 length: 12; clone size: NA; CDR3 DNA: TGCGCCAGCAGCCAAGGGACACCCGAAGCTTTCTTT; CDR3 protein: CASSQGTPEAFF
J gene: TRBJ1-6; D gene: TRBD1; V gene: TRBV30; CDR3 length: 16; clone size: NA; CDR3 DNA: TGTGCCTGGACCGCCGGGCAGGGGGCTTATAATTCACCCCTCCACTTT; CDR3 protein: CAWTAGQGAYNSPLHF
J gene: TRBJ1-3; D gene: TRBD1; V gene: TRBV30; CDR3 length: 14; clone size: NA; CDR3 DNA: TGTGCCTGGAGATCCGGGACAGACGTAAACACCATATATTTT; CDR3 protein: CAWRSGTDVNTIYF
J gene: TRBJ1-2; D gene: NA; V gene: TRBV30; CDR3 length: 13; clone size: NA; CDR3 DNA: TGTGCCTGGGCTTACGGGATCAGCTATGGCTACACCTTC; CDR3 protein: CAWAYGISYGYTF
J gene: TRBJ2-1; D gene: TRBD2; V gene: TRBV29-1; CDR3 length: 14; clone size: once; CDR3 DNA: TGCAGCGCTTCAAGACTAGCGGGAGACAATGAGCAGTTCTTC; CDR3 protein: CSASRLAGDNEQFF
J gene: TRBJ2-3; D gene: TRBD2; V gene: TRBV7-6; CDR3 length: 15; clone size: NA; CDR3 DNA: TGTGCCAGCAGCCCCTACATGGGAGGGACAGATACGCAGTATTTT; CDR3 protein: CASSPYMGGTDTQYF
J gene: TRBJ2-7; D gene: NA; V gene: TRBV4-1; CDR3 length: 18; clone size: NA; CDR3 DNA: TGCGCCAGCAGCCAAGTCGAATTACAGGACGGCCCGGGTTGCGAGCAGTACTTC; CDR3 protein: CASSQVELQDGPGCEQYF
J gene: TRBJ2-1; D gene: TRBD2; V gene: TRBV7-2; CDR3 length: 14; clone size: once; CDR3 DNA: TGTGCCAGCATGGAGTTAGCGGGAAATGGTGAGCAGTTCTTC; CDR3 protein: CASMELAGNGEQFF
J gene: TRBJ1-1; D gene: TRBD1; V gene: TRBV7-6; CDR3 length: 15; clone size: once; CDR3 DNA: TGTGCCAGCAGCTTATGGGACAGCCCGAACACTGAAGCTTTCTTT; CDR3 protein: CASSLWDSPNTEAFF
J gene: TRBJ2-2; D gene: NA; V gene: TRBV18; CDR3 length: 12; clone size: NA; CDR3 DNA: TGTGCCAGCTCACCACCTTACGGGGAGCTGTTTTTT; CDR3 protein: CASSPPYGELFF
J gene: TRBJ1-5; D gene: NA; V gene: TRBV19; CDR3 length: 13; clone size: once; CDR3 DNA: TGTGCCAGTAGTCACAGGGTGGACCAGCCCCAGCATTTT; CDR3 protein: CASSHRVDQPQHF
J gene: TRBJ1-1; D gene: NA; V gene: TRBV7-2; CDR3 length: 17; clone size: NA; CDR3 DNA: TGTGCCAGCAGTACCATACCACAGGGTTCATCGAACACTGAAGCTTTCTTT; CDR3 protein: CASSTIPQGSSNTEAFF
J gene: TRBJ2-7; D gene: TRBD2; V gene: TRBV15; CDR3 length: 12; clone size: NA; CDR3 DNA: TGTGCCACTGGGACTAGCAACTACGAGCAGTACTTC; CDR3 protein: CATGTSNYEQYF
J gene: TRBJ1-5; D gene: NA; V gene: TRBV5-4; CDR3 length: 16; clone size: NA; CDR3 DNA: TGTGCCAGCAGCTTCGGTGGGGGGGGTAGCAATCAGCCCCAGCATTTT; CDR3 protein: CASSFGGGGSNQPQHF
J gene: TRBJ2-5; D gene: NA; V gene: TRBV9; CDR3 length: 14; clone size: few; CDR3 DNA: TGTGCCAGCAGCGTAGCAGGGGAACAAGAGACCCAGTACTTC; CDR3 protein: CASSVAGEQETQYF
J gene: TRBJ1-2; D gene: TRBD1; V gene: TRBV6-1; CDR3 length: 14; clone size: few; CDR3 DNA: TGTGCCAGCAGGAAGACAGGGTCGGACTATGGCTACACCTTC; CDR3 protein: CASRKTGSDYGYTF